A selection of T cell receptor beta chains follows, all from one sample in a study of T cell changes during pregnancy in multiple sclerosis. Method: immunoSEQ multiplex PCR; TCRdb's copy keeps in-frame clones and lacks some. The sample contains about 47,000 clones, around 89% of which appear only once. The sample consisted of CD8+ T cells from peripheral blood mononuclear cells, taken in the second trimester of pregnancy. These receptors all stem from a female donor with multiple sclerosis, enrolled in a pregnancy study. CDR3s include the opening cysteine and the closing phenylalanine or tryptophan. The order of the fields is clone size, J gene, V gene, D gene, CDR3 protein, CDR3 DNA. D genes are given only for firm matches. A row's size may be missing; if present it is once, few, many or a size class.

- TRBJ2-3 TRBV13 TRBD2 CASSFGLAGGPVADTQYF TGTGCCAGCAGCTTTGGACTAGCGGGGGGGCCAGTCGCAGATACGCAGTATTTT
once TRBJ1-5 TRBV19 TRBD1 CASSIDLSIQGADQPQHF TGTGCCAGTAGTATAGATCTGTCCATCCAGGGGGCCGATCAGCCCCAGCATTTT
- TRBJ1-2 TRBV28 - CASSLPRQNYGYTF TGTGCCAGCAGTTTACCTCGACAGAACTATGGCTACACCTTC
once TRBJ1-1 TRBV6-5 TRBD1 CASSKQGAEAFF TGTGCCAGCTCCAAACAGGGGGCGGAAGCTTTCTTT
- TRBJ1-1 TRBV14 TRBD1 CASSPGTAFIEAFF TGTGCCAGCAGCCCCGGGACAGCATTTATTGAAGCTTTCTTT
once TRBJ2-7 TRBV27 TRBD1 CASSLARDRAYEQYF TGTGCCAGCAGTTTAGCGAGGGACAGGGCTTACGAGCAGTACTTC
- TRBJ1-1 TRBV7-6 - CASSLVGGSNTEAFF TGTGCCAGCAGCTTAGTGGGGGGTTCTAACACTGAAGCTTTCTTT
- TRBJ1-2 TRBV19 TRBD1 CASRDRGLTYGYTF TGTGCCAGTAGGGACAGGGGGCTCACCTATGGCTACACCTTC
- TRBJ2-7 TRBV7-7 TRBD2 CASSFRLASPYEQYF TGTGCTAGCAGCTTCAGACTAGCGAGCCCTTACGAGCAGTACTTC
- TRBJ1-5 TRBV5-4 - CASSLAYSNQPQHF TGTGCCAGCAGCTTGGCCTACAGCAATCAGCCCCAGCATTTT
- TRBJ2-2 TRBV7-9 - CASSLSGTGELFF TGTGCCAGCAGCTTATCAGGGACCGGGGAGCTGTTTTTT
once TRBJ2-7 TRBV7-2 TRBD2 CASSLGLAYEQYF TGTGCCAGCAGCTTGGGACTAGCTTACGAGCAGTACTTC
- TRBJ2-2 TRBV12-5 - CASGTGPGELFF TGTGCTAGTGGCACAGGGCCCGGGGAGCTGTTTTTT
- TRBJ2-2 TRBV5-4 TRBD2 CASSLGAGEKGGELFF TGTGCCAGCAGCTTGGGAGCGGGGGAGAAGGGCGGGGAGCTGTTTTTT
- TRBJ2-7 TRBV6-5 TRBD2 CASSYFLAGGRYEQYF TGTGCCAGCAGTTACTTCCTAGCGGGGGGGAGATACGAGCAGTACTTC
- TRBJ1-4 TRBV6-6 - CASSYGGGNEKLFF TGTGCCAGCAGTTATGGGGGGGGGAATGAAAAACTGTTTTTT
few TRBJ1-2 TRBV11-2 - CASSLSQVDYTF TGTGCCAGCAGCCTCTCACAGGTCGACTACACCTTC
- TRBJ1-1 TRBV27 - CASSFIQGTEAFF TGTGCCAGCAGTTTTATTCAGGGCACTGAAGCTTTCTTT
- TRBJ1-2 TRBV6-1 - CASSEETGSSGYTF TGTGCCAGCAGTGAAGAAACAGGGAGTTCGGGCTACACCTTC
- TRBJ1-3 TRBV5-1 TRBD1 CASRQDRGLGNTIYF TGCGCCAGCAGACAAGACAGGGGCCTCGGGAACACCATATATTTT
- TRBJ1-4 TRBV6-6 - CASSYGAGTNEKLFF TGTGCCAGCAGTTACGGGGCGGGGACTAATGAAAAACTGTTTTTT
- TRBJ1-6 TRBV10-3 - CAISEGGNNSPLHF TGTGCCATCAGTGAAGGAGGTAATAATTCACCCCTCCACTTT
- TRBJ2-5 TRBV19 TRBD2 CASSFGLAETQYF TGTGCCAGTAGCTTTGGACTAGCAGAGACCCAGTACTTC
once TRBJ2-2 TRBV27 - CASRIVTGELFF TGTGCCAGCAGGATAGTCACCGGGGAGCTGTTTTTT
- TRBJ1-1 TRBV13 - CASSLEGENTEAFF TGTGCCAGCAGCTTGGAAGGGGAGAACACTGAAGCTTTCTTT
- TRBJ1-5 TRBV23-1 TRBD1 CASSQFFPRCPGQGLIHQPQHF TGCGCCAGCAGTCAGTTCTTCCCACGCTGTCCGGGACAGGGTCTGATCCATCAGCCCCAGCATTTT
- TRBJ2-1 TRBV9 - CASSVLSGDEQFF TGTGCCAGCAGCGTCCTTAGTGGTGATGAGCAGTTCTTC
- TRBJ2-7 TRBV4-2 TRBD2 CASSQDVGLVSYEQYF TGTGCCAGCAGCCAAGATGTAGGACTAGTCTCCTACGAGCAGTACTTC
- TRBJ2-7 TRBV15 TRBD2 CATSRDRGGYEQYF TGTGCCACCAGCAGAGATCGGGGAGGGTACGAGCAGTACTTC
once TRBJ2-5 TRBV2 TRBD2 CASSDAVESSGAQETQYF TGTGCCAGCAGTGATGCGGTCGAATCAAGCGGGGCCCAAGAGACCCAGTACTTC
- TRBJ1-2 TRBV28 - CASSNERKVANYGYTF TGTGCCAGCAGTAACGAGAGGAAGGTTGCTAACTATGGCTACACCTTC
- TRBJ2-7 TRBV6-1 - CASSEGAGTVATGVYEQYF TGTGCCAGCAGTGAAGGGGCTGGGACAGTCGCTACGGGGGTCTACGAGCAGTACTTC
- TRBJ2-7 TRBV25-1 TRBD2 CASSELAGSYEQYF TGTGCCAGCAGTGAGCTAGCGGGGAGCTACGAGCAGTACTTC
- TRBJ1-1 TRBV18 - CASSLTNTEAFF TGTGCCAGCTCACTTACAAACACTGAAGCTTTCTTT
- TRBJ2-7 TRBV4-1 TRBD2 CASSPTFSGGYEQYF TGCGCCAGCAGCCCAACCTTTTCCGGGGGGTACGAGCAGTACTTC
- TRBJ2-1 TRBV28 - CASSPVRAEVLSSYNEQFF TGTGCCAGCAGTCCGGTGAGGGCGGAAGTACTCAGCTCCTACAATGAGCAGTTCTTC
- TRBJ2-1 TRBV11-2 TRBD2 CASSFAQRGYNEQFF TGTGCCAGCAGCTTCGCCCAGCGGGGATACAATGAGCAGTTCTTC
- TRBJ2-1 TRBV27 TRBD1 CASRTGDFYNEQFF TGTGCCAGCAGGACAGGGGATTTCTACAATGAGCAGTTCTTC
once TRBJ1-5 TRBV19 - CASRYWANSNQPQHF TGTGCCAGTAGGTACTGGGCCAATAGCAATCAGCCCCAGCATTTT
- TRBJ2-1 TRBV19 - CASSTIPNEQFF TGTGCCAGTAGTACCATTCCAAATGAGCAGTTCTTC
- TRBJ2-2 TRBV27 - CASRQGRFPWELFF TGTGCCAGCAGGCAGGGAAGGTTCCCCTGGGAGCTGTTTTTT
- TRBJ2-7 TRBV2 TRBD2 CASREAESSYEQYF TGTGCCAGCCGGGAGGCGGAGAGCTCCTACGAGCAGTACTTC
once TRBJ1-2 TRBV6-4 - CASRRSGYTF TGTGCCAGCAGACGGTCCGGCTACACCTTC
- TRBJ2-2 TRBV7-9 - CASSGQGIGELFF TGTGCCAGCTCCGGGCAGGGGATCGGGGAGCTGTTTTTT
- TRBJ1-1 TRBV25-1 TRBD1 CASSVSGTGAIEAFF TGTGCCAGCAGTGTTTCCGGGACAGGGGCAATTGAAGCTTTCTTT
- TRBJ1-1 TRBV14 - CASSQDWTENTEAFF TGTGCCAGCAGCCAAGATTGGACAGAGAACACTGAAGCTTTCTTT